The rows below give T cell receptor beta chains drawn from one sample of a study of T cell responses to AZD1222 COVID-19 vaccine. Method: immunoSEQ multiplex PCR; TCRdb's copy keeps in-frame clones and lacks some. The sample lists 180,000 or so clones; 85% to 95% were seen once. Sequenced here: peripheral blood, sampled on day 0 of AZD1222 vaccination. The receptors stem from an adult in good health. Both conserved end residues are part of each CDR3. The listing skips clone size in some rows; elsewhere it reads once, few, many or a size class.

size	V	J	CDR3
-	TRBV5-1	TRBJ2-3	CASSYLSSTDTQYF
-	TRBV9	TRBJ2-3	CASSAGGAPAQYF
-	TRBV4-1	TRBJ1-4	CASSPLQGAGEKLFF
-	TRBV11-3	TRBJ2-3	CASSDGDFQTDTQYF
-	TRBV19	TRBJ1-2	CASRVLTGVDYGYTF
-	TRBV27	TRBJ1-2	CASRTGNRGYTF
once	TRBV3-1/TRBV3-2	TRBJ2-5	CASRRGIQETQYF
once	TRBV12-3/TRBV12-4	TRBJ1-5	CASRKGMNQPQHF
-	TRBV25-1	TRBJ1-6	CASSEYKGGMGGNSPLHF
-	TRBV24-1	TRBJ2-5	CATSEAAAKTQYF
once	TRBV12-1	TRBJ1-2	CASSPGLGYTF
-	TRBV6-5	TRBJ2-5	CASSYSSRGRRETQYF
once	TRBV3-1/TRBV3-2	TRBJ1-6	CASSQGTGVSPLHF
-	TRBV7-8	TRBJ1-1	CASRSRTEAFF
-	TRBV5-1	TRBJ1-3	CASRTHPDRVDSGNTIYF
-	TRBV2	TRBJ2-5	CASSDLPQETQYF
-	TRBV28	TRBJ1-1	CASSKNTEAFF
-	TRBV5-1	TRBJ1-6	CASSSGTGGGSPLHF
medium-sized	TRBV6-4	TRBJ2-1	CASSSGSYNEQFF
once	TRBV2	TRBJ2-2	CASSDPVGTTGELFF
-	TRBV20-1	TRBJ1-4	CSASLGGGFATNEKLFF
once	TRBV7-8	TRBJ1-5	CASSSLPGLSQPQHF
-	TRBV30	TRBJ1-1	CASHRGQTEAFF
-	TRBV3-1/TRBV3-2	TRBJ2-7	CASSPLFAGTGSYEQYF
-	TRBV19	TRBJ1-5	CASRSASTIQPQHF
-	TRBV6-5	TRBJ1-1	CASTSRAEFEAFF
-	TRBV29-1	TRBJ2-3	CSVVDSYADTQYF
-	TRBV14	TRBJ2-7	CASSRTSGTVYEQYF
-	TRBV12-3/TRBV12-4	TRBJ1-2	CASSFGTYGYTF
-	TRBV5-5	TRBJ1-2	CASSFSETNYGYTF
-	TRBV5-1	TRBJ2-5	CASSGGTGPHRGETQYF
-	TRBV29-1	TRBJ2-2	CSLKSPNTGELFF
once	TRBV30	TRBJ2-7	CAWGVASGDYEQYF
-	TRBV10-3	TRBJ1-4	CAISEPNTGKLFF
-	TRBV29-1	TRBJ1-2	CSVHQTRTANYGYTF
-	TRBV5-1	TRBJ2-2	CASSLDGTEAGELFF
-	TRBV27	TRBJ2-7	CASSPRSVYEQYF
-	TRBV4-2	TRBJ2-1	CASSPTGTSYNEQFF
-	TRBV19	TRBJ2-1	CASSIDRQNEQFF
-	TRBV29-1	TRBJ2-7	CSVTGMGMAYEQYF